Below are 32 T cell receptor beta chains sequenced from a single sample in a study of T cells in women clearing cervical HPV infection. Some clones are missing from TCRdb's copy, which holds only in-frame ones; the method was immunoSEQ multiplex PCR. The sample data list about 30,000 clones. Sequencing was carried out using blood buffy coat. The origin of the receptors is a woman between 18 and 70 years old with a cervical HPV16 infection that either progressed to CIN3+ or cleared (not recorded which).

A remark on this clone: The read finishes 3 residues shy of the CDR3 end, and the germline J gene is used to complete it. The rearrangement joins TRBV29-1 to TRBJ2-3; TRBD2 matches at 8 bases. The CDR3 spans 12 residues. Germline loops: CDR1 SQVTM, CDR2 ANQGSEA. This CDR3 is CSVVTGGETQYF. The covered CDR3 bases are TGCAGCGTTGTGACGGGAGGGGAGACG.

A note on this clone: The read ends 3 residues before the CDR3 terminus; that terminus is restored from the germline J gene. The chain uses TRBV29-1 and TRBJ2-2; D perhaps matches TRBD1 (5 bases). The CDR3 is 14 amino acids. Germline V gene sequence: CDR1 SQVTM, CDR2 ANQGSEA. Trimming shortened V by 4 bases and J by 3 bases, and 12 bases separated the two germline ends. The CDR3 spells CSVGQGLDTGELFF. CDR3 DNA, as far as it was read: TGCAGCGTTGGCCAGGGCCTAGACACCGGGGAG.

As regards this clone: The read falls 3 residues short of the CDR3 end, and the missing part is taken from the germline J gene. V is TRBV5-1 and J is TRBJ2-2; possible D gene TRBD1, 5 bases. The CDR3 contains 15 residues. Germline loops: CDR1 SGHRS, CDR2 YFSETQ. Trimming removed 0 bases at V and 6 bases at J, with 12 bases between. The CDR3 spells CASSLASGYAGELFF. CDR3 DNA, as far as it was read: TGCGCCAGCAGCTTGGCCTCAGGGTATGCCGGGGAG.

Note on this clone: The CDR3 end is not reached by the read, which stops 3 residues before it; the germline J gene fills it in. The chain employs TRBV7-7 and TRBJ1-2; a possible D gene is TRBD1 (5 bases). The CDR3 is 13 residues long. The germline gives CDR1 SSHAT, CDR2 FNYEAQ (reference sequence). The CDR3 bases that were read are TGTGCCAGCAGCTCGGGACTAGCGGGGGAC. Translated: CASSSGLAGD. The whole CDR3 sequence is CASSSGLAGDYTF.

A word on this clone: The CDR3 end falls 3 residues outside the read, so it is completed with the germline J gene. This chain joins TRBV7-9 and TRBJ1-1, with 7 bases that match TRBD1. V trimming: 5 bases; J trimming: 0 bases; junction bases outside the gene matches: 6. Germline V CDR1 and CDR2: SEHNR, FQNEAQ (reference sequence). CDR3 length: 15 residues. The part of the CDR3 DNA that was read is TGTGCCAGCAGCCCGGGACAGACAATGAACACTGAA. Translated, it gives CASSPGQTMNTE. In full, the CDR3 reads CASSPGQTMNTEAFF.

For this clone: The read falls 3 residues short of the CDR3 end, and the missing part is taken from the germline J gene. The chain has TRBV7-9 and TRBJ1-5; D gene uncertain. Germline V gene lookup returns CDR1 SEHNR and CDR2 FQNEAQ (reference sequence). V was clipped by 1 base and J by 5 bases, with 6 bases between them. The CDR3 has 13 residues. The DNA read from the CDR3 is TGTGCCAGCAGCTTAGAGGGCGATCAGCCC. Its protein is CASSLEGDQP. The CDR3 as a whole reads CASSLEGDQPQHF. Complete variable domain (other parts from reference TRBV7-9 and TRBJ1-5): DTGVSQNPRHKITKRGQNVTFRCDPISEHNRLYWYRQTLGQGPEFLTYFQNEAQLEKSRLLSDRFSAERPKGSFSTLEIQRTEQGDSAMYLCASSLEGDQPQHFGDGTRLSIL.

As for this clone: Read coverage stops 3 residues before the CDR3 terminus; the germline J gene supplies the remainder. The V gene is TRBV7-2, the J gene TRBJ2-3; possibly TRBD1 for D (5 bases). Germline V gene lookup returns CDR1 SGHTA and CDR2 FQGNSA. This CDR3 spans 14 amino acids. The V and J ends lost 5 bases and 2 bases respectively, with 11 bases between them. CDR3 loop: CASSVRQSTDTQYF. CDR3 DNA (partial): TGTGCCAGCAGCGTACGACAGTCCACAGATACG.

Notes on this clone: The DNA ends 3 residues before the CDR3 does, and the rest of the CDR3 is filled in from the germline J gene. The rearrangement links TRBV20-1 to TRBJ2-7; 11 positions agree with TRBD2. This CDR3 region has 15 residues. Per germline, CDR1 DFQATT and CDR2 SNEGSKA (reference sequence). Trimming removed 3 bases from V and 3 bases from J; junction bases left unmatched: 7. The sequenced part of the CDR3 DNA is TGCAGTGCTAGCTTTAGCGGGGGGGCGTTCTACGAG. Translating it yields CSASFSGGAFYE. The whole CDR3 reads CSASFSGGAFYEQYF.

To note about this clone: From the germline J gene comes the end of the CDR3, since the read stops 3 residues before it. V is TRBV5-1 and J is TRBJ1-3; D is possibly TRBD1 (5 bases). From germline, CDR1 is SGHRS and CDR2 YFSETQ. Trimming took off 9 bases at V and 2 bases at J, with 12 bases between the two ends. The CDR3 is 13 amino acids. CDR3: CATRGEPGNTIYF. The covered CDR3 bases are TGCGCCACCCGGGGGGAGCCTGGAAACACC.

Of note for this clone: The CDR3 is cut off 3 residues early in the read; its end comes from the germline J gene. The chain links TRBV12-3 or TRBV12-4 to TRBJ2-3; D is unclear. This CDR3 comprises 14 residues. Trimming stripped 9 bases from V and 2 bases from J, with 15 bases between. Partial CDR3 DNA: TGTGCCAGTTCGACTGAAATCATCACAGATACG. Its protein product is CASSTEIITDT. The full CDR3 is CASSTEIITDTQYF.

Concerning this clone: The CDR3 is cut off 3 residues early in the read; its end comes from the germline J gene. The chain combines TRBV2 with TRBJ1-2, with TRBD1 identical over 10 bases. The CDR3 contains 16 residues. From germline, CDR1 is SNHLY and CDR2 FYNNEI. The J segment lost 5 bases and the V segment lost 7 bases, leaving 13 bases of the junction unmatched. CDR3 amino acids: CASNQEPGQGSYGYTF. The part of the CDR3 DNA that was read is TGTGCCAGCAACCAAGAGCCGGGACAGGGGAGTTATGGC. The complete variable domain, with remaining parts taken from reference TRBV2 and TRBJ1-2, reads EPEVTQTPSHQVTQMGQEVILRCVPISNHLYFYWYRQILGQKVEFLVSFYNNEISEKSEIFDDQFSVERPDGSNFTLKIRSTKLEDSAMYFCASNQEPGQGSYGYTFGSGTRLTVV.

For this clone: The CDR3 extends 3 residues past the end of the read, so its final part is completed from the germline J gene. This chain uses TRBV7-3 with TRBJ2-3, with D perhaps TRBD1 (6 bases). The CDR3 consists of 16 residues. In germline, CDR1 is SGHTA, CDR2 FQGTGA. Trimming took 5 bases from V and 2 from J, leaving 17 bases between them. The sequenced part of the CDR3 DNA is TGTGCCAGCAGCGACAGGTCTGGCGGGCCCACAGATACG. Protein product: CASSDRSGGPTDT. The whole CDR3 region reads CASSDRSGGPTDTQYF.

Comments on this clone: An end of the junction differs from the germline gene, which may be a read error. The CDR3 end lies 3 residues beyond the end of the read and is filled in from the germline J gene. The sample holds other DNA sequences that translate to the same CDR3. The gene calls are TRBV7-3 and TRBJ1-3, with a possible D match to TRBD1 (5 bases). In germline, CDR1 is SGHTA, CDR2 FQGTGA. The CDR3 is made up of 14 amino acids. CDR3 sequence reads: CASSPSTAGNTIYF. The DNA read from the CDR3 is TGTGCCAGCAGCCCTTCGACAGCTGGAAACACT.

Comments on this clone: The read ends 3 residues shy of where the CDR3 ends; the end is completed using the germline J gene. J is TRBJ2-7 and V is TRBV4-2; D ambiguous. Germline V gene sequence: CDR1 LGHNA, CDR2 YNFKEQ. There are 14 residues in the CDR3. V was clipped by 1 base and J by 6 bases, with 13 bases between them. The DNA read from the CDR3 is TGTGCCAGCAGCCAAGTGGATAGCTTTCTCGAG. Translation gives CASSQVDSFLE. The CDR3, in full, reads CASSQVDSFLEQYF.

Incomplete CDR3 DNA: TGCGCCAGCAGCTTGGTGGGGGGGCAGGTTGGC. Translation gives CASSLVGGQVG. The complete CDR3 sequence is CASSLVGGQVGYTF. The chain is built from TRBV5-1 and TRBJ1-2; the D gene is possibly TRBD1 (6 bases). The DNA ends 3 residues before the CDR3 does, and the rest of the CDR3 is filled in from the germline J gene. Germline-derived CDR1 and CDR2 are SGHRS and YFSETQ. This CDR3 contains 14 residues. V was pared by 0 bases and J by 7 bases, with 13 bases between.

Turning to this clone: The read terminates 3 residues ahead of where the CDR3 ends, so the germline J gene completes it. The chain is built from TRBV18 and TRBJ2-5; possible D gene TRBD2, 6 bases. The CDR3 is 15 residues long. The germline V and J ends were trimmed by 3 bases and 2 bases, with 13 bases remaining between them. CDR1 KGHSH and CDR2 LQKENI come from the germline V gene. CDR3 residues: CASSPLGTVQETQYF. CDR3 bases read: TGTGCCAGCTCACCCCTCGGGACTGTTCAAGAGACC.

Points on this clone: The read ends 3 residues shy of where the CDR3 ends; the end is completed using the germline J gene. V and J are TRBV20-1 and TRBJ1-2, with D possibly matching TRBD1 (6 bases). Looked up from germline, CDR1 is DFQATT and CDR2 is SNEGSKA (reference sequence). The CDR3 runs 12 residues. The V gene lost 3 bases and the J gene lost 6 bases, with 11 bases spanning the gap. CDR3 residues: CSASGGGDGYTF. The covered CDR3 bases are TGCAGTGCTAGCGGGGGGGGCGATGGC.

According to its frequency, this clone is medium-sized (0.01 to 0.1%). Sequencing ends 3 residues short of the CDR3 end; the germline J gene provides the rest. The chain recombines TRBV29-1 with TRBJ2-3; TRBD1 matches at 7 bases. The CDR3 is 13 amino acids. Germline loops: CDR1 SQVTM, CDR2 ANQGSEA. The junction had 6 bases not matched to a gene; V was cut back by 7 bases and J by 2 bases. CDR3 bases read: TGCAGCGCTAGGGGACAGAACACAGATACG. This sequence encodes CSARGQNTDT. The complete CDR3 protein is CSARGQNTDTQYF.

To note about this clone: From the germline J gene comes the end of the CDR3, since the read stops 3 residues before it. The chain couples TRBV2 to TRBJ2-3; D possibly corresponds to TRBD1 (5 bases). V shed 10 bases and J shed 1 base, with 18 bases lying between them. The CDR3 contains 15 residues. Germline loops: CDR1 SNHLY, CDR2 FYNNEI. The sequenced part of the CDR3 DNA is TGTGCCATTAGGACGACAGAACGACGCACAGATACG. Translating gives CAIRTTERRTDT. The full-length CDR3 reads as CAIRTTERRTDTQYF.

CDR3 DNA (partial): TGTGCCAGCAGCCCGCTAGCGGGCGAG. This codes for CASSPLAGE. The CDR3 reads in full as CASSPLAGEQYF. The chain is built from TRBV11-2 and TRBJ2-7, with 8 bases that match TRBD2. The CDR3 end falls 3 residues outside the read, so it is completed with the germline J gene. The CDR3 contains 12 residues. V lost 5 bases and J lost 6; bases outside the gene matches: 3. Germline V gives CDR1 SGHAT, CDR2 FQNNGV.

A note on this clone: The read finishes 3 residues shy of the CDR3 end, and the germline J gene is used to complete it. The V and J genes are TRBV7-6 and TRBJ1-2; 10 bases fit TRBD1. Germline V lookup: CDR1 SGHVS, CDR2 FNYEAQ. The CDR3 extends over 15 amino acids. CDR3 sequence reads: CASSLTRDRGHDYTF. The covered CDR3 bases are TGTGCCAGCAGCCTTACCCGGGACAGGGGCCACGAC.

To note about this clone: The read terminates 3 residues before the CDR3 end, so the remaining end is supplied by the germline J gene. The J gene is TRBJ2-3, the V gene TRBV7-2, with 8 bases identical to TRBD2. This CDR3 is built from 15 residues. Germline V gene data show CDR1 as SGHTA and CDR2 as FQGNSA. The CDR3 DNA, read in part, is TGTGCCAGCAGCTTCGGGGCGGGGGGAAAAAAGACG. Its translation: CASSFGAGGKKT. The whole CDR3 sequence reads CASSFGAGGKKTQYF.

Notes on this clone: The read gets to within 3 residues of the CDR3 end, and the germline J gene fills in the rest. The chain has TRBV20-1 and TRBJ2-3, with 9 bases that match TRBD1. CDR3 size: 13 residues. The germline CDR1 and CDR2 sequences are DFQATT and SNEGSKA (reference sequence). The CDR3 sequence is CSAVGQGNQPQYF. The CDR3 DNA, read in part, is TGCAGTGCGGTCGGACAGGGGAATCAGCCG.

Comments on this clone: The sequence runs out 3 residues before the end of the CDR3; the remainder is reconstructed from the germline J gene. The J gene is TRBJ2-5, the V gene TRBV10-3; TRBD2 agrees at 10 bases. CDR3 length: 14 residues. Germline CDR1 is ENHRY and CDR2 is SYGVKD. V shed 4 bases, J shed 3 bases, and the junction held 2 bases outside the gene matches. The part of the CDR3 DNA that was read is TGTGCCATCAGTGGGAGCGGGGGGGAAGAGACC. It specifies CAISGSGGEET. The whole CDR3 reads CAISGSGGEETQYF.

CDR3 loop: CASSDWVSGGTDTQYF. The covered CDR3 bases are TGTGCCAGCAGTGACTGGGTTAGCGGGGGCACAGATACG. The chain is built from TRBV2 and TRBJ2-3, with 8 bases aligning to TRBD2. The CDR3 is cut off 3 residues early in the read; its end comes from the germline J gene. V gave up 3 bases and J gave up 1 base; unmatched junction bases: 6. The germline gives CDR1 SNHLY, CDR2 FYNNEI. This CDR3 has 16 amino acids.

The DNA read from the CDR3 is TGCGCCAGCAGCTTTGGCAGGGCTGGCACAGATACG. This translates into CASSFGRAGTDT. The entire CDR3 protein reads CASSFGRAGTDTQYF. The chain combines TRBV5-1 with TRBJ2-3; D possibly corresponds to TRBD1 (5 bases). Read data end 3 residues before the CDR3 end; the end is taken from the germline J gene. V lost 2 bases to trimming and J lost 1 base, with 11 bases between them. CDR1 and CDR2 from the germline V gene are SGHRS and YFSETQ. The CDR3 totals 15 residues.

In regard to this clone: The read ends 3 residues shy of where the CDR3 ends; the end is completed using the germline J gene. This chain connects TRBV29-1 to TRBJ2-2, with TRBD1 identical over 9 bases. The CDR3 has 14 residues. Germline CDR1 and CDR2: SQVTM and ANQGSEA. The V segment lost 7 bases and the J segment 4 bases; nucleotides outside the gene matches: 7. CDR3 DNA, as far as it was read: TGCAGCGCTACAGGGGGCCGGGGCACCGGGGAG. It is translated as CSATGGRGTGE. The full CDR3 is CSATGGRGTGELFF.

Comment on this clone: Read data end 3 residues before the CDR3 end; the end is taken from the germline J gene. The chain combines TRBV27 with TRBJ2-3; 7 bases line up with TRBD1. With V trimmed by 6 bases and J by 2 bases, 5 bases remained unmatched. Germline CDR1 reads MNHEY; CDR2 reads SMNVEV (reference sequence). This CDR3 is built from 14 residues. The CDR3 loop reads CASRQDRATDTQYF. CDR3 DNA (partial): TGTGCCAGCAGGCAAGACAGGGCCACAGATACG.

Concerning this clone itself: With the read ending 3 residues before the CDR3 end, the germline J gene is used to fill in that end. The V gene is TRBV5-1, the J gene TRBJ1-4, with D hard to call. V shed 1 base and J shed 0 bases, with 7 bases lying between them. Germline V gene lookup returns CDR1 SGHRS and CDR2 YFSETQ. This CDR3 region has 15 residues. CDR3 region: CASSLRAATNEKLFF. CDR3 DNA (partial): TGCGCCAGCAGCTTGCGAGCTGCAACTAATGAAAAA. Looking up the rest from reference TRBV5-1 and TRBJ1-4 gives the full variable domain: KAGVTQTPRYLIKTRGQQVTLSCSPISGHRSVSWYQQTPGQGLQFLFEYFSETQRNKGNFPGRFSGRQFSNSRSEMNVSTLELGDSALYLCASSLRAATNEKLFFGSGTQLSVL.

Judged by frequency, this clone is medium-sized. The read finishes 3 residues shy of the CDR3 end, and the germline J gene is used to complete it. This chain connects TRBV18 to TRBJ2-2, with a tentative D call TRBD1 (6 bases). The V gene lost 1 base and the J gene lost 6 bases, with 12 bases spanning the gap. The CDR3 extends over 15 amino acids. The germline V gene encodes CDR1 KGHSH and CDR2 LQKENI. CDR3 DNA (partial): TGTGCCAGCTCACCACACAACCAGGGGTCCGGGGAG. Its protein is CASSPHNQGSGE. The entire CDR3 sequence reads CASSPHNQGSGELFF.

This CDR3 is CASSPLSGNYNSPLHF. The sequenced part of the CDR3 DNA is TGTGCCAGCTCACCACTTTCGGGGAACTATAATTCACCC. This chain links TRBV18 with TRBJ1-6; D not resolved. Read coverage stops 3 residues before the CDR3 terminus; the germline J gene supplies the remainder. Germline CDR1 and CDR2: KGHSH and LQKENI. V was clipped by 1 base and J by 3 bases, with 10 bases between them. The length of the CDR3 is 16 residues.

Notes on this clone: Read coverage stops 3 residues before the CDR3 terminus; the germline J gene supplies the remainder. The V gene is TRBV2, the J gene TRBJ1-2; 10 nucleotides match TRBD1. CDR1 SNHLY and CDR2 FYNNEI come from the germline V gene. CDR3 length: 13 amino acids. Trimming took 10 bases from V and 5 from J; bases not matched to a gene: 7. CDR3 DNA (partial): TGTGCCACATCTCCGGGACAGGGGTATGGC. Amino acid sequence: CATSPGQGYG. The full CDR3 sequence reads CATSPGQGYGYTF.